This T cell receptor (beta chain) came from a study of metastatic and nonmetastatic thyroid tumors. In the authors' methods: The study's classifier, a distant-metastasis tool for papillary thyroid cancer, was built using CDR3 differences across clinicopathological groups. TCRdb recomputed clones from the PCR reads via MiXCR. In this record, the V and J calls reflect TCRdb's handling and not the investigators' own analysis. The top ten clones hold 8.8% of a sample with more than 70,000 clones, less than 10% of them seen once. All patients were untreated before thyroid surgery. The V gene end was trimmed by 9 bases and the J gene end by 1 base; junction bases not matched to a gene: 2. The CDR3 covers 13 residues. Germline CDR1 reads SGHVS; CDR2 reads FQNEAQ. Ten or more counts support this clone.

The TCR comes from a female donor with papillary thyroid cancer or a benign thyroid nodule (not recorded which). Some clones in this sample may be carry-over from other donors' samples. The rearrangement links TRBV7-8 to TRBJ2-2, with TRBD1 matching 7 bases. Sequencing was carried out using blood. CDR3 in amino acids: CARGDRNTGELFF. CDR3 DNA: TGTGCCAGGGGGGACAGGAACACCGGGGAGCTGTTTTTT.